A selection of T cell receptor beta chains follows, all from one sample in a study of spatial heterogeneity in lung cancer. TCRdb analysed the 5' RACE reads with MiXCR anew, one entry per CDR3 protein. The sample lists about 15,000 distinct CDR3 sequences; 7% to 9% were seen once. The sample consisted of PBMCs, taken at surgery. These receptors were obtained from a female donor with early-stage non-small cell lung cancer. The conserved cysteine and the conserved F or W are not part of the CDR3 here.

j_call v_call cdr3_aa
TRBJ2-6 TRBV9 ASSPTAGSGANVLT
TRBJ1-1 TRBV12-3/TRBV12-4 ASLGSEAF
TRBJ1-1 TRBV7-3 ASSWGGAMNTEAF
TRBJ2-1 TRBV25-1 ASSKTSASYNEQF
TRBJ2-5 TRBV29-1 SAPGTGQETQY
TRBJ1-4 TRBV28 ASSYPGFNEKLF
TRBJ1-2 TRBV7-3 ASSLMAGSAYGYT
TRBJ1-2 TRBV5-1 ASSLTANYGYT
TRBJ1-1 TRBV20-1 SVREGGQGKAF
TRBJ2-7 TRBV6-1 ASSEARSSHYEQY
TRBJ2-3 TRBV24-1 ATSPWGTGTDTQY
TRBJ2-7 TRBV7-7 ASSLAPGQNYEQY
TRBJ2-2 TRBV7-3 ASSLTGDRDTGELF
TRBJ2-7 TRBV27 ASSDRYHEQY
TRBJ2-3 TRBV7-2 ASSGSRGDTQY
TRBJ1-4 TRBV28 ASQGSGTNEKLF
TRBJ1-2 TRBV14 ASSPWTGSIYGYT
TRBJ2-1 TRBV7-8 ASSSRGRAVLNEQF
TRBJ2-3 TRBV20-1 SARDLGWTSGRGDTQY
TRBJ1-2 TRBV6-5 ASSGAGTNYGYT
TRBJ1-5 TRBV15 ATGPWDQPQH
TRBJ1-6 TRBV6-5 ASSYSNRGRSPLH
TRBJ2-3 TRBV7-9 ASSLGTSVDTQY